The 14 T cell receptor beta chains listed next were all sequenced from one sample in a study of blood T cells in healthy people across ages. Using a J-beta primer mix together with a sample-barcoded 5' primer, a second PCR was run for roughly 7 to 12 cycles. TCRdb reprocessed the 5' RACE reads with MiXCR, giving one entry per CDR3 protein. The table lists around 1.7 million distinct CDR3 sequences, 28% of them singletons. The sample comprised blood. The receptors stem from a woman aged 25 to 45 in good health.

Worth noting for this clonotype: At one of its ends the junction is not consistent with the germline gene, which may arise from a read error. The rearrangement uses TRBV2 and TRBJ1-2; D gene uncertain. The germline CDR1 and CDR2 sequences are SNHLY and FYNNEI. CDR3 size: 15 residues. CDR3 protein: CASSEEGGNRYSYTF. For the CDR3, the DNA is TGTGCCAGCAGTGAAGAGGGTGGAAACCGCTATAGCTACACCTTC.

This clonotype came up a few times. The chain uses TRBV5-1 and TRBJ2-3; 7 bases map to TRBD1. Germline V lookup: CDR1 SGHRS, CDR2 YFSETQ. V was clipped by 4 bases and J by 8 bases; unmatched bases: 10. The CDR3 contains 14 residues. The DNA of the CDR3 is TGCGCCAGCAGCGAGTCGACAGGGTCAGGTACGCAGTATTTT. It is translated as CASSESTGSGTQYF.

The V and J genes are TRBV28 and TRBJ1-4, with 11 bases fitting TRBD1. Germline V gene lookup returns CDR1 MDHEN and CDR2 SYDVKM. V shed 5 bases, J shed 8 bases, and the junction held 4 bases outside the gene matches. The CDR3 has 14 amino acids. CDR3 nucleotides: TGTGCCAGCAGTAACCGGGACAGGGGGGAAAAACTGTTTTTT. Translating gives CASSNRDRGEKLFF. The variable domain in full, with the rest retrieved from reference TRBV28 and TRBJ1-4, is DVKVTQSSRYLVKRTGEKVFLECVQDMDHENMFWYRQDPGLGLRLIYFSYDVKMKEKGDIPEGYSVSREKKERFSLILESASTNQTSMYLCASSNRDRGEKLFFGSGTQLSVL.

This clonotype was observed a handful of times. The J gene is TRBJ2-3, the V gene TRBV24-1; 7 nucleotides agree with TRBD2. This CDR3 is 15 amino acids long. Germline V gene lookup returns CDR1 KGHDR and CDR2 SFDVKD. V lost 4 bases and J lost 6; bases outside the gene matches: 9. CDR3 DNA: TGTGCCACCAGTGAATCTGGACTAGTTTCGGATACGCAGTATTTT. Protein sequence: CATSESGLVSDTQYF.

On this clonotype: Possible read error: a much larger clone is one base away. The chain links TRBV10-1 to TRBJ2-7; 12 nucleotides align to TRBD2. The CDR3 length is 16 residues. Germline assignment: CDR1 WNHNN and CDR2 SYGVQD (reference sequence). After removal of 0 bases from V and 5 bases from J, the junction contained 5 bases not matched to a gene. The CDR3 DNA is TGCGCCAGCAGTGAGTCTGGCGGACTAGCGGGAAACGAGCAGTACTTC. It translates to CASSESGGLAGNEQYF.

The CDR3 region is CAIRGIERGYEQYF. The CDR3 nucleotides are TGTGCCATCAGGGGCATCGAGCGGGGTTACGAGCAGTACTTC. The chain is built from TRBV10-3 and TRBJ2-7, with 7 positions matching TRBD2. The CDR3 loop spans 14 amino acids. The germline CDR1 and CDR2 sequences are ENHRY and SYGVKD. Trimming at V came to 6 bases and at J to 4 bases, leaving 9 bases not matched to a gene.

The CDR3 reads CSAREALDTQYF. DNA of the CDR3: TGCAGTGCTAGAGAAGCTTTGGATACGCAGTATTTT. The chain joins TRBV20-1 to TRBJ2-3; D call uncertain. Germline lookup yields CDR1 DFQATT and CDR2 SNEGSKA (reference sequence). CDR3 length: 12 residues. Trimming took off 0 bases at V and 6 bases at J, with 7 bases between the two ends.

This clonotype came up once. CDR3 nucleotides: TGTGCCAGCACCAGGACAGGGAATGAAAAACTGTTTTTT. This sequence encodes CASTRTGNEKLFF. The rearrangement links TRBV7-9 to TRBJ1-4; TRBD1 agrees at 8 bases. Germline CDR1 and CDR2: SEHNR and FQNEAQ (reference sequence). The CDR3 loop spans 13 amino acids. V lost 7 bases to trimming and J lost 5 bases; unmatched junction nucleotides: 3.

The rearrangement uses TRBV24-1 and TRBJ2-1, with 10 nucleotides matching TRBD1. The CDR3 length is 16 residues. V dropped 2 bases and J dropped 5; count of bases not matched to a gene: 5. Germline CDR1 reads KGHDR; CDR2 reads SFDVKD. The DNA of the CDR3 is TGTGCCACCAGTGATTCGCCGGGACAGGGGAACAATGAGCAGTTCTTC. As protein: CATSDSPGQGNNEQFF.

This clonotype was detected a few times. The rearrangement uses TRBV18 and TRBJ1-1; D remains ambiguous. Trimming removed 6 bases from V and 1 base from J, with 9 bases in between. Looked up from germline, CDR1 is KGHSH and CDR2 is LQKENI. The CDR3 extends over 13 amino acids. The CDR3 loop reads CASSATQNTEAFF. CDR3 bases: TGTGCCAGCTCTGCCACCCAGAACACTGAAGCTTTCTTT. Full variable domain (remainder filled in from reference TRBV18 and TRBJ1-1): NAGVMQNPRHLVRRRGQEARLRCSPMKGHSHVYWYRQLPEEGLKFMVYLQKENIIDESGMPKERFSAEFPKEGPSILRIQQVVRGDSAAYFCASSATQNTEAFFGQGTRLTVV.

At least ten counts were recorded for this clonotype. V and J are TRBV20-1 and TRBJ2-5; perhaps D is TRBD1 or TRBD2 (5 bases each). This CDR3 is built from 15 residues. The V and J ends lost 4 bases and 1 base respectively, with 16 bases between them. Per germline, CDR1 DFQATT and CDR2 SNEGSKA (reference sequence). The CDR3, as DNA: TGCAGTGCTATTGTCAGCGGTGGGACCCAAGAGACCCAGTACTTC. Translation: CSAIVSGGTQETQYF.

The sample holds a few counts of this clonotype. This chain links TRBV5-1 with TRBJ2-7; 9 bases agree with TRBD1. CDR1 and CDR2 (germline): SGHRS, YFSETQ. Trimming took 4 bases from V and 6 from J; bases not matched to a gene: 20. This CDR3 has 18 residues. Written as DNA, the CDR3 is TGCGCCAGCAGCCCCCGGATCTCTACAGGGGGCGAATCGGTCGAGCAGTACTTC. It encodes CASSPRISTGGESVEQYF.

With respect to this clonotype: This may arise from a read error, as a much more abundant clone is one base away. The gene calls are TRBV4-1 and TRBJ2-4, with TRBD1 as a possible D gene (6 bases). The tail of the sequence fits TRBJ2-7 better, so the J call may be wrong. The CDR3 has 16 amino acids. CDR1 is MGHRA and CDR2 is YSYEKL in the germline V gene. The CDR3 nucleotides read TGCGCCAGCAGCCGAGATGAAAACAGGGACCCTAACGAGCAGTACTTC. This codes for CASSRDENRDPNEQYF.

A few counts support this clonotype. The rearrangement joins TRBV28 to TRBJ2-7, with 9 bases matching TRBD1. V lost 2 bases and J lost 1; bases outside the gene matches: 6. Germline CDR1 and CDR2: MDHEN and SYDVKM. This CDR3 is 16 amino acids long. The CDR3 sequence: CASSLGDRVTSYEQYF. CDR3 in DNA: TGTGCCAGCAGTTTAGGGGACAGGGTTACTTCCTACGAGCAGTACTTC.